This entry lists 11 T cell receptor beta chains sequenced from one sample in a study of blood T cell repertoires in COVID-19. Here immunoSEQ multiplex PCR was the method, and the copy in TCRdb shows in-frame clones only, minus some. The top ten clones hold approximately 0.8% of a sample with 200,000 to 300,000 clones, roughly 90% of them seen once. Source material: peripheral blood. The receptors derive from a woman in her twenties or thirties with acute or convalescent COVID-19.

The chain is built from TRBV7-9 and TRBJ2-1; 10 bases are shared with TRBD2. Unmatched junction bases numbered 3, after V lost 5 bases and J lost 2 bases. CDR1 SEHNR and CDR2 FQNEAQ come from the germline V gene (reference sequence). The CDR3 extends over 15 amino acids. DNA of the CDR3: TGTGCCAGCAGCGCAGCGGGAGGGGCCTACAATGAGCAGTTCTTC. It yields the protein CASSAAGGAYNEQFF. Drawing the rest from reference TRBV7-9 and TRBJ2-1, the complete variable domain is DTGVSQNPRHKITKRGQNVTFRCDPISEHNRLYWYRQTLGQGPEFLTYFQNEAQLEKSRLLSDRFSAERPKGSFSTLEIQRTEQGDSAMYLCASSAAGGAYNEQFFGPGTRLTVL.

The chain combines TRBV2 with TRBJ1-6; D unresolved. Germline V CDR1 and CDR2: SNHLY, FYNNEI. The CDR3 runs to 15 residues. Trimming took off 5 bases at V and 0 bases at J, with 8 bases between the two ends. In DNA form, the CDR3 reads TGTGCCAGCAGTCTGATGAGCTCCTATAATTCACCCCTCCACTTT. It codes for CASSLMSSYNSPLHF.

The rearrangement uses TRBV24-1 and TRBJ2-2; D might be TRBD1 (5 bases). This CDR3 region has 17 residues. Germline loops: CDR1 KGHDR, CDR2 SFDVKD. Between the trimmed V and J ends, which lost 0 bases and 1 base, there was a span of 11 bases. The CDR3 is CATSDLQAQENTGELFF. The CDR3 DNA is TGTGCCACCAGTGATTTGCAGGCACAGGAGAACACCGGGGAGCTGTTTTTT.

The V gene is TRBV7-2, the J gene TRBJ2-6; TRBD2 is a possible D gene (6 bases). Germline V gene data show CDR1 as SGHTA and CDR2 as FQGNSA. CDR3 length: 18 amino acids. With 2 bases removed from V and 0 bases from J, the gap between germline ends came to 14 bases. DNA for the CDR3: TGTGCCAGCAGCTTAATTCCGCGGGGAGACTCTGGGGCCAACGTCCTGACTTTC. The encoded protein is CASSLIPRGDSGANVLTF.

The chain uses TRBV19 and TRBJ1-1; possible D gene TRBD1, 5 bases. V was cut by 5 bases and J by 5 bases, with 12 bases left in between. Germline CDR1 is LNHDA and CDR2 is SQIVND (reference sequence). This CDR3 spans 13 amino acids. The CDR3: CASSLRVRTEAFF. In DNA form, the CDR3 reads TGTGCCAGTAGTCTCAGGGTAAGAACTGAAGCTTTCTTT.

This clone has only one observation. The gene calls are TRBV6-1 and TRBJ2-1; D is possibly TRBD1 (5 bases). Germline CDR1 MNHNS, CDR2 SASEGT. V shed 5 bases and J shed 9 bases, with 14 bases lying between them. The CDR3 spans 13 residues. DNA for the CDR3: TGTGCCAGCAGTTCTCAGGGCCCGAGTGAGCAGTTCTTC. It translates to CASSSQGPSEQFF.

This chain uses TRBV27 with TRBJ2-7, with 11 bases fitting TRBD2. The CDR3 covers 15 residues. The germline gives CDR1 MNHEY, CDR2 SMNVEV (reference sequence). V trimming: 5 bases; J trimming: 6 bases; junction bases outside the gene matches: 9. CDR3 nucleotides: TGTGCCAGCAGTCTCATAGCGGGAGGGCTCTTCGAGCAGTACTTC. Its protein is CASSLIAGGLFEQYF.

V and J are TRBV9 and TRBJ2-1, with 8 nucleotides matching TRBD2. The CDR3 has 16 amino acids. Per the germline V gene, CDR1 is SGDLS and CDR2 is YYNGEE. V shed 4 bases, J shed 0 bases, and the junction held 6 bases outside the gene matches. The CDR3 sequence: CASSTRSGSSYNEQFF. CDR3 sequence (DNA): TGTGCCAGCAGCACCCGGAGCGGGAGCTCCTACAATGAGCAGTTCTTC.

The chain combines TRBV5-1 with TRBJ2-7; 7 bases agree with TRBD2. The CDR3 has 17 residues. CDR1 and CDR2 from the germline V gene are SGHRS and YFSETQ. The V gene end was trimmed by 4 bases and the J gene end by 3 bases; junction bases not matched to a gene: 16. Written as DNA, the CDR3 is TGCGCCAGCAGCCCCACAGTGGTAGCGGGCCCGAGCTACGAGCAGTACTTC. It is translated as CASSPTVVAGPSYEQYF.

J is TRBJ2-2 and V is TRBV19, with TRBD2 matching 12 bases. The CDR3 extends over 17 amino acids. Germline CDR1 and CDR2: LNHDA and SQIVND (reference sequence). Trimming removed 7 bases from V and 9 bases from J; junction bases left unmatched: 15. Written as DNA, the CDR3 is TGTGCCAGTACCCCCAGTCGGACTAGCGGGAACTTCTGGGAGCTGTTTTTT. Encoded protein: CASTPSRTSGNFWELFF.

The sample holds a few counts of this clone. The rearrangement joins TRBV25-1 to TRBJ2-7; 7 bases line up with TRBD1. This CDR3 is built from 14 residues. V shed 4 bases and J 5 bases; nucleotides not matched to a gene: 8. CDR1 MGHDK and CDR2 SYGVNS come from the germline V gene. The CDR3 DNA follows: TGTGCCAGCAGTGCCGGACAGGTGATGGACGAGCAGTACTTC. Its protein product is CASSAGQVMDEQYF.